The 11 T cell receptor beta chains below come from one sample, sequenced in a study of cytomegalovirus exposure and HLA in healthy donors. The PCR contained 60 Vbeta and 13 Jbeta primers. This table comes from immunoSEQ multiplex PCR, and its TCRdb copy is limited to in-frame clones, with some not included. Among over 50,000 clones listed, around 72% were seen once. The specimen was PBMCs. All receptors derive from a man aged 45-65 years in good health and CMV-seropositive.

V gene TRBV6-6 combines with J gene TRBJ1-5; weak D call: TRBD1 (6 bases). The V gene lost 5 bases and the J gene lost 2 bases, with 13 bases spanning the gap. Germline V gene data show CDR1 as MNHNY and CDR2 as SVGAGI (reference sequence). The CDR3 is 15 amino acids. The CDR3 DNA reads TGTGCCAGCAGTCCGACAGGCACTGGCAATCAGCCCCAGCATTTT. Translated: CASSPTGTGNQPQHF.

The J gene is TRBJ2-1, the V gene TRBV18; 16 positions match TRBD2. Trimming removed 6 bases from V and 8 bases from J; junction bases left unmatched: 7. Germline V lookup: CDR1 KGHSH, CDR2 LQKENI. CDR3 size: 16 residues. This chain's CDR3 is CASSGLAGGLVDEQFF. DNA for the CDR3: TGTGCCAGCTCGGGACTAGCGGGGGGGCTTGTCGATGAGCAGTTCTTC.

The chain carries TRBV27 and TRBJ2-1; tentative D call: TRBD2 (5 bases). Germline CDR1 is MNHEY and CDR2 is SMNVEV (reference sequence). The CDR3 runs to 15 residues. Between the trimmed V and J ends, which lost 7 bases and 0 bases, there was a span of 13 bases. The CDR3, as DNA: TGTGCCAGCAAAATCGGGGTGAGCTCCTACAATGAGCAGTTCTTC. This encodes CASKIGVSSYNEQFF.

The chain employs TRBV28 and TRBJ2-7; TRBD1 might be the D (6 bases). This CDR3 comprises 13 residues. Trimming stripped 3 bases from V and 2 bases from J, with 8 bases between. CDR1 is MDHEN, CDR2 SYDVKM, per germline. The CDR3 DNA reads as TGTGCCAGCAGTTTGGCAGGGGCCTACGAGCAGTACTTC. Protein sequence: CASSLAGAYEQYF.

The chain has TRBV5-1 and TRBJ2-7, with 15 bases that match TRBD2. CDR3 length: 17 residues. In germline, CDR1 is SGHRS, CDR2 YFSETQ. V was pared by 4 bases and J by 4 bases, with 9 bases of the junction left unmatched. CDR3 bases: TGCGCCAGCAGCCAGGGACTAGCGGGAGGTCAAGAGTACGAGCAGTACTTC. Its translation: CASSQGLAGGQEYEQYF.

This sequence joins TRBV10-1 and TRBJ2-5; 10 positions match TRBD1. The DNA end is a closer match to TRBJ2-7, so the J assignment may be wrong. The CDR3 consists of 16 residues. Germline lookup yields CDR1 WNHNN and CDR2 SYGVQD (reference sequence). The CDR3 DNA is TGCGCCAGCAGTAGGGACAGGGGCCCCCTTTTTTACGAGCAGTACTTC. This encodes CASSRDRGPLFYEQYF.

As to this clone: Other DNA sequences in the sample encode the same CDR3. CDR3 nucleotides: TGTGCCAGCAGTTTACCGGGCTACGAGCAGTACTTC. Translated, it gives CASSLPGYEQYF. The chain joins TRBV27 to TRBJ2-7; D gene ambiguous. This CDR3 is built from 12 residues. The germline V and J ends were trimmed by 2 bases and 3 bases, with 5 bases remaining between them. Germline values: CDR1 MNHEY, CDR2 SMNVEV (reference sequence).

The chain couples TRBV6-5 to TRBJ2-7, with D possibly being TRBD2 (7 bases). The CDR3 runs 15 residues. In germline, CDR1 is MNHEY, CDR2 SVGAGI. V was cut by 5 bases and J by 4 bases, with 18 bases left in between. In nucleotides, the CDR3 is TGTGCCAGCAGTGGCCGGGGAGGGGGACCGTACGAGCAGTACTTC. Protein: CASSGRGGGPYEQYF.

This clone was seen a handful of times. The genes are TRBV5-1 and TRBJ2-3; tentatively, D is TRBD2 (5 bases). This CDR3 region has 16 residues. The germline gives CDR1 SGHRS, CDR2 YFSETQ. The V gene lost 0 bases and the J gene lost 3 bases, with 14 bases spanning the gap. The CDR3 region is CASSLVLGRRTDTQYF. The CDR3 DNA sequence: TGCGCCAGCAGCTTGGTATTGGGCAGGAGGACAGATACGCAGTATTTT.

The J gene is TRBJ2-7, the V gene TRBV7-3; TRBD2 is a possible D gene (6 bases). Germline lookup yields CDR1 SGHTA and CDR2 FQGTGA. V was clipped by 0 bases and J by 0 bases, with 12 bases between them. The CDR3 contains 16 residues. CDR3 sequence: CASSLTAGRSSYEQYF. CDR3 in DNA: TGTGCCAGCAGCTTAACTGCGGGACGGAGCTCCTACGAGCAGTACTTC.

The chain couples TRBV19 to TRBJ1-2, with TRBD1 matching 9 bases. Trimming at V came to 1 base and at J to 7 bases, leaving 7 bases not matched to a gene. The CDR3 is made up of 15 amino acids. Germline V CDR1 and CDR2: LNHDA, SQIVND (reference sequence). DNA for the CDR3: TGTGCCAGTAGTATAGGGGACAGGGAATTGATTGGCTACACCTTC. Translation gives CASSIGDRELIGYTF.